This TCR beta chain was sequenced in a study of blood T cell repertoires in COVID-19. In the original processing: Estimated nucleated cell counts came from reference gene primer amplification. The data were produced by immunoSEQ multiplex PCR, yet TCRdb's version contains in-frame clones alone and is incomplete. The DNA gave D and trimming, while V, J and clone size come from that table. This table has fewer than 250,000 clones, around 86% appearing once. Germline V CDR1 and CDR2: SGDLS, YYNGEE. The CDR3 totals 14 residues. Worth noting for this clone: At one of its ends the junction is not consistent with the germline gene, which may arise from a read error.

This receptor was identified in a man aged 25 to 40 in a cohort exposed to, infected with or recovered from COVID-19 (not recorded which). The gene calls are TRBV9 and TRBJ2-7; TRBD1 matches 8 bases. What was sequenced was PBMCs or T cells enriched from blood (not recorded which). The CDR3 DNA is TGTGCCAGCAGCGCGACAGGGGACTCCCACGAGCAGTACTTC. It specifies CASSATGDSHEQYF.